Shown below are 12 T cell receptor beta chains from a single sample sequenced in a study of cytomegalovirus exposure and HLA in healthy donors. PCR primers comprised 60 Vbeta and 13 Jbeta primers. The table came from immunoSEQ multiplex PCR; TCRdb's copy has only in-frame clones and leaves some out. The sample gives about 150,000 clones, around 70% of which show up once; approximately 2.3% is in the top ten. Sequencing was carried out using PBMCs. The receptors were sampled from a man aged 25 to 45 in good health and CMV-seronegative.

V gene TRBV5-4 combines with J gene TRBJ2-2, with unresolved D. CDR3 length: 15 residues. Trimming cost V 5 bases and J 0 bases, with 11 bases left between them. The germline CDR1 and CDR2 sequences are SGHNT and YYREEE (reference sequence). This CDR3 is CASSTEFANTGELFF. In nucleotides, the CDR3 is TGTGCCAGCAGTACAGAGTTCGCGAACACCGGGGAGCTGTTTTTT.

The chain is built from TRBV5-1 and TRBJ1-5; 7 bases are a match to TRBD1. The CDR3 sequence is 14 residues long. The V segment lost 4 bases and the J segment 3 bases; nucleotides outside the gene matches: 4. Germline V gene data show CDR1 as SGHRS and CDR2 as YFSETQ. For the CDR3, the DNA is TGCGCCAGCAGCACACAGGGGATCAATCAGCCCCAGCATTTT. Translation: CASSTQGINQPQHF.

This chain uses TRBV7-9 with TRBJ2-5, with a possible D match to TRBD2 (6 bases). V was cut by 3 bases and J by 2 bases, with 13 bases left in between. There are 15 residues in the CDR3. Germline V gene data show CDR1 as SEHNR and CDR2 as FQNEAQ (reference sequence). CDR3 sequence reads: CASSLGGAYQETQYF. In DNA, the CDR3 is TGTGCCAGCAGCTTGGGCGGGGCGTATCAAGAGACCCAGTACTTC.

V usage is TRBV29-1 and J usage is TRBJ1-5; 8 bases line up with TRBD1. This CDR3 spans 13 amino acids. The junction had 3 bases not matched to a gene; V was cut back by 6 bases and J by 2 bases. Germline V gene lookup returns CDR1 SQVTM and CDR2 ANQGSEA. The CDR3 DNA is TGCAGCGTGGGGGGACAGGGCAATCAGCCCCAGCATTTT. Its protein product is CSVGGQGNQPQHF.

The chain carries TRBV28 and TRBJ1-4, with TRBD1 matching over 7 bases. Germline CDR1 is MDHEN and CDR2 is SYDVKM. J was trimmed by 7 bases and V by 2 bases; bases with no gene match: 1. The CDR3 is 13 amino acids. Written as DNA, the CDR3 is TGTGCCAGCAGTTTAACAGGGGTTGAAAAACTGTTTTTT. It codes for CASSLTGVEKLFF.

The V call is TRBV4-2, the J call TRBJ1-2, with D uncertain. This CDR3 is 16 amino acids long. V was pared by 0 bases and J by 8 bases, with 19 bases between. The germline CDR1 and CDR2 sequences are LGHNA and YNFKEQ. This chain's CDR3 is CASSQETRRSGEGYTF. The CDR3 DNA follows: TGTGCCAGCAGCCAAGAAACAAGGAGGTCCGGGGAGGGCTACACCTTC.

The V call is TRBV28, the J call TRBJ2-3, with D tentatively TRBD1 (7 bases). Germline V gene lookup returns CDR1 MDHEN and CDR2 SYDVKM. V lost 8 bases and J 2 bases, leaving 29 bases between the germline ends. The CDR3 loop spans 19 amino acids. DNA of the CDR3: TGTGCCAGCGGTACTCCCGGAACAGGGGACGGCGGGGCCACAGATACGCAGTATTTT. Its protein is CASGTPGTGDGGATDTQYF. Full variable domain (remainder filled in from reference TRBV28 and TRBJ2-3): DVKVTQSSRYLVKRTGEKVFLECVQDMDHENMFWYRQDPGLGLRLIYFSYDVKMKEKGDIPEGYSVSREKKERFSLILESASTNQTSMYLCASGTPGTGDGGATDTQYFGPGTRLTVL.

The V gene is TRBV6-1, the J gene TRBJ2-3; 8 bases align to TRBD1. The CDR3 has 15 residues. Per germline, CDR1 MNHNS and CDR2 SASEGT. Trimming at V came to 0 bases and at J to 1 base, leaving 0 bases not matched to a gene. This CDR3 is CASSEATGGTDTQYF. The CDR3 DNA is TGTGCCAGCAGTGAAGCGACAGGGGGCACAGATACGCAGTATTTT.

This chain links TRBV9 with TRBJ1-4; D is ambiguous. CDR1 and CDR2 from the germline V gene are SGDLS and YYNGEE. V lost 3 bases, J lost 8 bases, and 14 bases lay in between. The CDR3 has 14 residues. The CDR3 reads CASSAGPDGEKLFF. The CDR3 DNA reads TGTGCCAGCAGCGCAGGTCCCGACGGAGAAAAACTGTTTTTT.

V and J are TRBV5-4 and TRBJ1-1; a weak D match, TRBD1 (6 bases). CDR1 SGHNT and CDR2 YYREEE come from the germline V gene (reference sequence). The CDR3 spans 15 residues. V lost 4 bases to trimming and J lost 0 bases, with 13 bases between them. In DNA, the CDR3 is TGTGCCAGCAGCCTGGGGGCCAGGGTGAACACTGAAGCTTTCTTT. This translates into CASSLGARVNTEAFF.

As to this clone: A junction end diverges from the germline sequence, so it may reflect a read error. V gene TRBV25-1 combines with J gene TRBJ2-1; D is undetermined. The germline CDR1 and CDR2 sequences are MGHDK and SYGVNS. The CDR3 has 12 residues. CDR3 protein: CTSSGLADEQFF. The CDR3 nucleotides are TGTACCAGCAGTGGATTAGCCGATGAGCAGTTCTTC.

The chain joins TRBV28 to TRBJ2-7; 9 nucleotides line up with TRBD1. The CDR3 runs 15 residues. Trimming at V came to 3 bases and at J to 3 bases, leaving 6 bases not matched to a gene. CDR1 is MDHEN and CDR2 is SYDVKM in the germline V gene. Written as DNA, the CDR3 is TGTGCCAGCAGTTTTATGGACAGGGGAGGCTACGAGCAGTACTTC. Residues: CASSFMDRGGYEQYF.